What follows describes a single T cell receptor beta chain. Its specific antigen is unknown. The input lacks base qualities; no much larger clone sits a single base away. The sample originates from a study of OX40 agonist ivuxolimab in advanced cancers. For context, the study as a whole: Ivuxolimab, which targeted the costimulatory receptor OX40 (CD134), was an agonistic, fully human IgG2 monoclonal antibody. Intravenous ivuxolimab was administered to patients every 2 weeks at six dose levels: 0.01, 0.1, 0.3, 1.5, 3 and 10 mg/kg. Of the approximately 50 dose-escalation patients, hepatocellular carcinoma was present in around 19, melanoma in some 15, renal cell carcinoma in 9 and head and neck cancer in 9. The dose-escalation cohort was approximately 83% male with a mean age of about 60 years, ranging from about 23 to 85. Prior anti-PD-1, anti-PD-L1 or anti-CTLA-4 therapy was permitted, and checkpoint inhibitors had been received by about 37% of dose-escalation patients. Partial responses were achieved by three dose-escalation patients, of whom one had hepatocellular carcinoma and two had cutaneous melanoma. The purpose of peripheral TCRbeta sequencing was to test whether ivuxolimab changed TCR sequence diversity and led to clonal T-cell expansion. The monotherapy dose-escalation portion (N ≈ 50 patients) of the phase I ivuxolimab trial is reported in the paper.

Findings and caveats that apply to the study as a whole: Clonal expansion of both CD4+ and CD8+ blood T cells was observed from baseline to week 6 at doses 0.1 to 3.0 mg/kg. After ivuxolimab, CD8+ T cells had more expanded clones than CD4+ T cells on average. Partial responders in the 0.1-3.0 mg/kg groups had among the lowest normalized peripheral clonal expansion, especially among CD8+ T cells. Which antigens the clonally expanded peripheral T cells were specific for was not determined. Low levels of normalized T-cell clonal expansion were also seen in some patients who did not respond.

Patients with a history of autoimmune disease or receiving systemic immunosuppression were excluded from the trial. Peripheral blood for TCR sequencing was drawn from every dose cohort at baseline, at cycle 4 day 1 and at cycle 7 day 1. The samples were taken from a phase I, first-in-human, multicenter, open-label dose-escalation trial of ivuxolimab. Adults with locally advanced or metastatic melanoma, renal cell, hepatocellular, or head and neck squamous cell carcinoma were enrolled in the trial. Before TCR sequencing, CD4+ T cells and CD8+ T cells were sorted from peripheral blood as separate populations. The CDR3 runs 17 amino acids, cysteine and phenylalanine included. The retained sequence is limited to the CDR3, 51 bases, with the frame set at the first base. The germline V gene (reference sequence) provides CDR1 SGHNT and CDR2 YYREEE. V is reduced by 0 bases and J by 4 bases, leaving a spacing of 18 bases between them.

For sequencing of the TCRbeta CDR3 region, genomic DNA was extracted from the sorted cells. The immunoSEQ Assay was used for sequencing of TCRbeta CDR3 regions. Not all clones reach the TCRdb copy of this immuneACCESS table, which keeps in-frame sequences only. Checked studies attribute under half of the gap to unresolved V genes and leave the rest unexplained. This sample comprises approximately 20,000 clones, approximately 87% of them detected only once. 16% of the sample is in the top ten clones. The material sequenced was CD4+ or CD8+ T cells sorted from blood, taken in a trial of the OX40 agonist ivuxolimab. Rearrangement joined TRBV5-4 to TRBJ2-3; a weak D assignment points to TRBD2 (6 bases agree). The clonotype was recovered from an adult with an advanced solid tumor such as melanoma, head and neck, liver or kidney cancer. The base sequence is TGTGCCAGCAGCTTGGGTGTGGGCGGAGGGGTCTCAGATACGCAGTATTTT. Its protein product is CASSLGVGGGVSDTQYF.